The sequence of this T cell receptor beta chain was determined in a study of T cell changes during pregnancy in multiple sclerosis. This clone came up once. With V trimmed by 3 bases and J by 4 bases, 9 bases remained unmatched. CDR3 length: 17 amino acids. Germline V gene data show CDR1 as SGHNT and CDR2 as YYREEE (reference sequence). Some clones are missing from TCRdb's copy, which holds only in-frame ones; the method was immunoSEQ multiplex PCR. The data contain about 40,000 clones, around 94% of them singletons. The sequencing used peripheral blood, collected before pregnancy. The clonotype was recovered from a female donor with multiple sclerosis, enrolled in a pregnancy study. The V and J genes are TRBV5-4 and TRBJ2-6, with 8 positions matching TRBD1. The CDR3, as DNA: TGTGCCAGCAGCTCATGGACAGGGACCCCCGGGGCCAACGTCCTGACTTTC. Residues: CASSSWTGTPGANVLTF.